The 26 T cell receptor beta chains below come from one sample, sequenced in a study of blood T cells in healthy people across ages. Primers used in a second PCR of about 6 to 11 cycles were a sample-barcoded 5' primer and a J-beta primer mix. TCRdb reprocessed the 5' RACE reads via MiXCR and lists one record per CDR3 protein. The sample holds over 600,000 distinct CDR3 sequences, about 56% seen once. The sequenced sample was blood. These receptor sequences come from a man aged 40-55 years in good health.

In its sample, this clonotype was seen a few times. The chain employs TRBV29-1 and TRBJ2-7, with TRBD1 as a possible D gene (5 bases). Deletions cut 3 bases from V and 2 bases from J, with 17 bases between. Germline values: CDR1 SQVTM, CDR2 ANQGSEA. The CDR3 is made up of 15 amino acids. For the CDR3, the DNA is TGCAGCGTTGACGGGTTGGCAGGGAAAACCTACGAGCAGTACTTC. Amino acid sequence: CSVDGLAGKTYEQYF.

This rearrangement joins TRBV20-1 to TRBJ1-5; no firm D call. V was cut by 0 bases and J by 1 base, with 7 bases left in between. Germline-derived CDR1 and CDR2 are DFQATT and SNEGSKA (reference sequence). This CDR3 contains 14 residues. CDR3 sequence (DNA): TGCAGTGCTAGAGATGGAGGCAGCAATCAGCCCCAGCATTTT. Amino acids: CSARDGGSNQPQHF.

This clonotype showed up just a few times. The genes are TRBV4-3 and TRBJ1-2, with D unresolved. Germline CDR1 LGHNA, CDR2 YSLEER. The CDR3 contains 12 residues. The V end lost 2 bases, the J end lost 2 bases, and 3 bases lay between the germline ends. CDR3 DNA sequence: TGCGCCAGCAGCCAATCCAACTATGGCTACACCTTC. Translation: CASSQSNYGYTF.

As concerns this clonotype: This may arise from a read error, as a much more abundant clone is one base away. The gene calls are TRBV7-2 and TRBJ2-3, with D possibly matching TRBD1 (7 bases). Germline CDR1 reads SGHTA; CDR2 reads FQGNSA. With 6 bases removed from V and 2 bases from J, the gap between germline ends came to 15 bases. The CDR3 extends over 15 amino acids. The DNA for the CDR3 is TGTGCCAGCAGTCGAGCAGGGGGGAACACAGATACGCAGTATTTT. Translating gives CASSRAGGNTDTQYF.

This chain connects TRBV20-1 to TRBJ1-5; weak D call: TRBD1 (5 bases). The V end was cut by 0 bases, the J end by 6 bases, with 15 bases between. The length of the CDR3 is 15 residues. Germline V CDR1 and CDR2: DFQATT, SNEGSKA (reference sequence). This CDR3 is CSARDRSRVGQPQHF. As DNA, the CDR3 is TGCAGTGCTAGAGATCGAAGCAGGGTAGGTCAGCCCCAGCATTTT.

The gene calls are TRBV29-1 and TRBJ2-3; D is perhaps TRBD2 (7 bases). This CDR3 region has 19 residues. Germline V lookup: CDR1 SQVTM, CDR2 ANQGSEA. V lost 6 bases and J 1 base, leaving 29 bases between the germline ends. CDR3 in DNA: TGCAGCGTACTGATTCAAGAGAAAGGGGAGGGGGTAGGCACAGATACGCAGTATTTT. Translating gives CSVLIQEKGEGVGTDTQYF.

A word on this clonotype: At one of its ends the junction is not consistent with the germline gene, which may arise from a read error. The chain recombines TRBV9 with TRBJ1-1; 8 bases match TRBD1. The CDR3 spans 15 residues. Germline loops: CDR1 SGDLS, CDR2 YYNGEE. The CDR3 DNA follows: TGTGCCAGCAGCCCCCAGGGGGCCTTGAACCCTGAAGCTTTCTTT. It is translated as CASSPQGALNPEAFF.

The gene calls are TRBV5-1 and TRBJ2-3; 11 bases match TRBD2. This CDR3 contains 17 residues. J lost 1 base, V lost 4 bases, and 8 bases had no gene match. Germline CDR1 SGHRS, CDR2 YFSETQ. CDR3 in amino acids: CASSASLAGAGTDTQYF. CDR3 DNA: TGCGCCAGCAGCGCCTCACTAGCGGGGGCCGGCACAGATACGCAGTATTTT.

Of note for this clonotype: A read error is possible here, since a much larger clone lies one base away. V is TRBV29-1 and J is TRBJ2-1, with 7 nucleotides matching TRBD2. The DNA end is more similar to TRBJ2-7, so the J call may be wrong. The V gene's germline CDR1 is SQVTM and CDR2 ANQGSEA. This CDR3 is built from 21 residues. CDR3 bases: TGCAACGTTAGAAGGAGTGAGGTGTTGGGGGGGATAATGGGGTCCTACAATGAGCAGTACTTC. The encoded protein is CNVRRSEVLGGIMGSYNEQYF.

This clonotype was counted only a few times. This rearrangement joins TRBV29-1 to TRBJ2-7, with 9 positions matching TRBD1. The CDR3 consists of 12 residues. Germline-derived CDR1 and CDR2 are SQVTM and ANQGSEA. Trimming at V came to 4 bases and at J to 6 bases, leaving 4 bases not matched to a gene. The CDR3 is CSVGTGVSEQYF. For the CDR3, the DNA is TGCAGCGTTGGGACAGGGGTTTCCGAGCAGTACTTC.

The V gene is TRBV10-3, the J gene TRBJ2-7; D unresolved. The V and J ends lost 0 bases and 4 bases respectively, with 7 bases between them. Germline CDR1 and CDR2: ENHRY and SYGVKD. This CDR3 has 13 amino acids. DNA of the CDR3: TGTGCCATCAGTGAGTCGTTAGTATACGAGCAGTACTTC. Its protein is CAISESLVYEQYF.

The chain combines TRBV20-1 with TRBJ1-2; D is perhaps TRBD1 (5 bases). This CDR3 has 11 residues. The V gene's germline CDR1 is DFQATT and CDR2 SNEGSKA (reference sequence). The CDR3 nucleotides are TGCTACGCCCCAGGGAGGGGTGGCTACACCTTC. Translation: CYAPGRGGYTF.

The rearrangement uses TRBV2 and TRBJ1-1; D call uncertain. CDR1 and CDR2 from the germline V gene are SNHLY and FYNNEI. The length of the CDR3 is 13 residues. V lost 3 bases and J lost 1, with 6 bases in between. CDR3 sequence (DNA): TGTGCCAGCAGTGAGAGACGGAACACTGAAGCTTTCTTT. Translation gives CASSERRNTEAFF.

J is TRBJ2-1 and V is TRBV24-1; D ambiguous. Looked up from germline, CDR1 is KGHDR and CDR2 is SFDVKD. The V end was cut by 3 bases, the J end by 4 bases, with 15 bases between. The CDR3 is made up of 16 amino acids. The CDR3, as DNA: TGTGCCACCAGTGATCTAACTTCCCCGAGGTACAATGAGCAGTTCTTC. It codes for CATSDLTSPRYNEQFF.

The chain recombines TRBV9 with TRBJ2-5; D is perhaps TRBD2 (6 bases). The CDR3 has 15 amino acids. CDR1 is SGDLS, CDR2 YYNGEE, per germline. The V end lost 2 bases, the J end lost 3 bases, and 14 bases lay between the germline ends. The DNA for the CDR3 is TGTGCCAGCAGCGTGATGGGGGGATTGGAAGAGACCCAGTACTTC. Translating it yields CASSVMGGLEETQYF.

The chain is built from TRBV3-1 and TRBJ2-5; tentatively, D is TRBD2 (6 bases). Per germline, CDR1 LGHDT and CDR2 YNNKEL (reference sequence). The V end was cut by 0 bases, the J end by 10 bases, with 12 bases between. The CDR3 is 13 residues long. This CDR3 reads CASSQDRRGGQYF. The CDR3 region has the DNA TGTGCCAGCAGCCAAGATCGGAGGGGTGGCCAGTACTTC.

The V and J genes are TRBV5-1 and TRBJ2-3; no definite D call. V was shortened by 6 bases and J by 14 bases, with 22 bases between the two germline ends. CDR1 is SGHRS, CDR2 YFSETQ, per germline. The CDR3 loop spans 13 amino acids. The CDR3 nucleotides read TGCGCCAGCACCGACGCTGGCTTGTTGAGCGCGTATTTT. It codes for CASTDAGLLSAYF.

V gene TRBV6-5 combines with J gene TRBJ1-2, with 7 positions matching TRBD1. The germline gives CDR1 MNHEY, CDR2 SVGAGI. Trimming took 6 bases from V and 4 from J; bases not matched to a gene: 5. There are 13 residues in the CDR3. The CDR3 sequence is CASRAGQSYGYTF. CDR3 DNA sequence: TGTGCCAGCAGGGCGGGACAGAGCTATGGCTACACCTTC.

The table lists this clonotype with a few counts. The chain links TRBV12-3 or TRBV12-4 to TRBJ1-5; D remains ambiguous. This CDR3 contains 13 residues. V was clipped by 3 bases and J by 5 bases, with 8 bases between them. Written as DNA, the CDR3 is TGTGCCAGCAGTTTGACCGAGGATCAGCCCCAGCATTTT. This encodes CASSLTEDQPQHF.

The chain combines TRBV5-1 with TRBJ2-5, with 8 bases matching TRBD1. This CDR3 has 14 amino acids. V dropped 3 bases and J dropped 4; count of bases not matched to a gene: 5. Germline CDR1 reads SGHRS; CDR2 reads YFSETQ. This chain's CDR3 is CASSWQGARETQYF. The CDR3 DNA sequence: TGCGCCAGCAGCTGGCAGGGGGCAAGAGAGACCCAGTACTTC.

The chain recombines TRBV7-2 with TRBJ2-3; D might be TRBD1 or TRBD2, each matching 5 bases. CDR1 is SGHTA and CDR2 is FQGNSA in the germline V gene. V lost 6 bases, J lost 0 bases, and 16 bases lay in between. CDR3 length equals 16 residues. The DNA for the CDR3 is TGTGCCAGCAGGCTACTGGGGACGCTTAGCACAGATACGCAGTATTTT. Residues: CASRLLGTLSTDTQYF.

This clonotype showed up just a few times. The J gene is TRBJ2-7, the V gene TRBV3-1, with 7 bases aligning to TRBD2. The CDR3 loop spans 15 amino acids. V shed 5 bases, J shed 2 bases, and the junction held 9 bases outside the gene matches. Germline assignment: CDR1 LGHDT and CDR2 YNNKEL (reference sequence). The CDR3 DNA reads as TGTGCCAGCAGCTCCCGCGGGAGCACTACCTACGAGCAGTACTTC. Residues: CASSSRGSTTYEQYF.

The chain is built from TRBV7-2 and TRBJ1-4, with D unresolved. This CDR3 comprises 12 residues. The germline V gene has CDR1 SGHTA and CDR2 FQGNSA. Deletions cut 5 bases from V and 3 bases from J, with 4 bases between. CDR3 loop: CASSRSNEKLFF. The CDR3 DNA reads as TGTGCCAGCAGCCGCTCTAATGAAAAACTGTTTTTT.

The chain has TRBV10-3 and TRBJ2-1; TRBD1 aligns across 7 bases. With 4 bases clipped from V and 5 bases from J, the junction kept 14 bases outside the gene matches. Germline lookup yields CDR1 ENHRY and CDR2 SYGVKD. The CDR3 is 17 amino acids. The CDR3 here is CAISAAKDRVDNNEQFF. CDR3 in DNA: TGTGCCATCAGTGCTGCAAAAGACAGGGTGGACAACAATGAGCAGTTCTTC.

The genes are TRBV7-9 and TRBJ2-7; D is tentatively TRBD1 or TRBD2 (5 bases each). The germline gives CDR1 SEHNR, CDR2 FQNEAQ (reference sequence). The CDR3 runs to 14 residues. V shed 8 bases and J shed 2 bases, with 16 bases lying between them. In DNA, the CDR3 is TGTGCCAGCGGCCGGGACGGGCTTACCTACGAGCAGTACTTC. Translation gives CASGRDGLTYEQYF.

The chain couples TRBV25-1 to TRBJ1-2; D is undetermined. This CDR3 contains 11 residues. Looked up from germline, CDR1 is MGHDK and CDR2 is SYGVNS. The V and J ends lost 3 bases and 9 bases respectively, with 8 bases between them. This CDR3 reads CASSESGSYTF. CDR3 in DNA: TGTGCCAGCAGTGAGAGTGGAAGCTACACCTTC.